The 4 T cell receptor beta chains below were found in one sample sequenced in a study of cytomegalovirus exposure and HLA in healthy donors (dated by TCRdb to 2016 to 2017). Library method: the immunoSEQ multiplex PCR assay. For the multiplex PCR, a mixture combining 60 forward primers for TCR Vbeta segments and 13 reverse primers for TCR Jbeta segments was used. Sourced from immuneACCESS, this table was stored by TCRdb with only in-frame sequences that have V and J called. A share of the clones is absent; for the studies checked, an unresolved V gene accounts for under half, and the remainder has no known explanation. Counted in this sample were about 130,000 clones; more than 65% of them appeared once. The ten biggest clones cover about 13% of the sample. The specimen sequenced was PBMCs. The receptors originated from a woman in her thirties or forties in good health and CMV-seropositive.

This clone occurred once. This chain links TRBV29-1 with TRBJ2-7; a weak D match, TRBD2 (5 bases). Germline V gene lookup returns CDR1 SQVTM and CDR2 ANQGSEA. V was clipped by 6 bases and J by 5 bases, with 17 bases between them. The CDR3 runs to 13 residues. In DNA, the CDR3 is TGCAGCGTAACTAAGACTGGACTGGACGAGCAGTACTTC. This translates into CSVTKTGLDEQYF.

For the CDR3, the DNA is TGTGCCAGCAGTGACAGGATTAATGAGCAGTTCTTC. This translates into CASSDRINEQFF. The chain links TRBV7-9 to TRBJ2-1, with a weak D call TRBD1 (6 bases). Trimming stripped 6 bases from V and 7 bases from J, with 10 bases between. The CDR3 loop spans 12 amino acids. In germline, CDR1 is SEHNR, CDR2 FQNEAQ (reference sequence).

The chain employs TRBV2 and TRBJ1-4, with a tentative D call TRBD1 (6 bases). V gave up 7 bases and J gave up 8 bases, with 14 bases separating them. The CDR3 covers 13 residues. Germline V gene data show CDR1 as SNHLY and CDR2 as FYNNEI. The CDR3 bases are TGTGCCAGCACGGAGGGGGGGAGGGAAAAACTGTTTTTT. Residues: CASTEGGREKLFF.

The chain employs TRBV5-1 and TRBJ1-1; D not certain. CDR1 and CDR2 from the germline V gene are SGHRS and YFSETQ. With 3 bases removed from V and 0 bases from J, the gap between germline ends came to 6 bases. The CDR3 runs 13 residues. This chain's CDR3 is CASSSDLNTEAFF. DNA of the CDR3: TGCGCCAGCAGCTCGGACTTGAACACTGAAGCTTTCTTT.